This TCR beta chain is drawn from a study of cytomegalovirus exposure and HLA in healthy donors. The PCR was carried out with 60 Vbeta primers and 13 Jbeta primers. Original processing methods: About 10 million shared chains were among approximately 80 million unique TCR beta chains counted in a later analysis. Clones were sequenced by immunoSEQ multiplex PCR, and TCRdb holds only the in-frame ones, with some missing. That table gives V, J and clone size, and the DNA gave D and trimming. The sample consists of about 200,000 clones, 75% to 85% of them appearing once. The CDR3 consists of 9 residues. CDR1 is MNHEY and CDR2 is SMNVEV in the germline V gene (reference sequence). V dropped 5 bases and J dropped 11 bases, with 4 bases sitting between them. On this clone: Its antigen is not known.

General study findings and limits: Roughly uniform sequencing depth across donors was assumed, possibly incorrectly. Sequencing probably produced one cluster of sequence variants that were highly shared.

The material sequenced was PBMCs. The receptor's source is a woman in her forties or fifties in good health and CMV-seronegative. The genes are TRBV27 and TRBJ1-5; D call uncertain. This CDR3 reads CASSLSQHF. The CDR3 bases are TGTGCCAGCAGTCTGTCCCAGCATTTT.